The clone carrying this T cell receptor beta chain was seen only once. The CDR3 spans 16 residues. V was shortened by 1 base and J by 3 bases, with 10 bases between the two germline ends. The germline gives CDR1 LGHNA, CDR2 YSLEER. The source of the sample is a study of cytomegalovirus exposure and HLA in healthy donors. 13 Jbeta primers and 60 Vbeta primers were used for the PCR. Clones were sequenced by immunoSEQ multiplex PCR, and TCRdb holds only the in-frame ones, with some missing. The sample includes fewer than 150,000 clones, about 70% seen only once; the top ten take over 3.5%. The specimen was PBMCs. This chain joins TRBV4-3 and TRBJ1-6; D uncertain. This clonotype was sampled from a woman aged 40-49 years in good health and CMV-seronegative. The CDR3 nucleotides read TGCGCCAGCAGCCAAGTTCGGGGAATCTATAATTCACCCCTCCACTTT. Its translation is CASSQVRGIYNSPLHF.